Shown below are 13 T cell receptor beta chains from a single sample sequenced in a study of early T cells in non-severe SARS-CoV-2 infection. TCRdb recomputed calls from the 5' RACE reads with MiXCR, one row per CDR3 protein. Here the sample spans 55,000 or so distinct CDR3 sequences, approximately 6.2% being singletons. Sample: whole blood. All receptors come from an adult who was a healthcare worker with PCR-confirmed SARS-CoV-2 infection or an uninfected control (not recorded which).

This clonotype has a handful of counts. The chain joins TRBV6-6 to TRBJ1-1, with D tentatively TRBD1 (5 bases). The V gene lost 4 bases and the J gene lost 10 bases, with 16 bases spanning the gap. CDR1 and CDR2 (germline): MNHNY, SVGAGI (reference sequence). CDR3 length: 13 amino acids. CDR3 in amino acids: CASSSTQGRSAFF. The DNA of the CDR3 is TGTGCCAGCAGTTCTACGCAGGGAAGGTCAGCTTTCTTT.

The chain joins TRBV6-1 to TRBJ2-7; TRBD2 is a possible D gene (6 bases). The CDR3 contains 15 residues. Germline assignment: CDR1 MNHNS and CDR2 SASEGT. Trimming took 3 bases from V and 4 from J, leaving 16 bases between them. This CDR3 is CASSDPAGRSYEQYF. CDR3 nucleotide sequence: TGTGCCAGCAGTGATCCAGCGGGCCGATCTTACGAGCAGTACTTC.

A note on this clonotype: One base away lies a much larger clone, so this may be a sequencing read error. This chain uses TRBV20-1 with TRBJ2-4; 9 bases align to TRBD1. Germline CDR1 DFQATT, CDR2 SNEGSKA (reference sequence). This CDR3 contains 15 residues. CDR3 sequence reads: CSARLGQGTKNIQHF. The CDR3 nucleotides are TGCAGTGCTAGGCTGGGACAGGGAACGAAAAACATTCAGCACTTC.

This clonotype was counted a few times. This chain uses TRBV13 with TRBJ2-1; D gene unclear. The V end was cut by 2 bases, the J end by 8 bases, with 7 bases between. Germline-derived CDR1 and CDR2 are PRHDT and FYEKMQ (reference sequence). CDR3 length: 12 residues. The CDR3, as DNA: TGTGCCAGCAGCTTACGATTCGATGAGCAGTTCTTC. Encoded protein: CASSLRFDEQFF.

This clonotype has only a few counts. V is TRBV4-3 and J is TRBJ2-7, with 8 positions matching TRBD2. The trim removed 4 bases at V and 2 bases at J, leaving 7 bases unmatched. Germline V lookup: CDR1 LGHNA, CDR2 YSLEER. CDR3 length: 15 residues. The CDR3 loop is CASSPRSGGAYEQYF. The CDR3 coding sequence is TGCGCCAGCAGCCCGCGGAGCGGGGGAGCCTACGAGCAGTACTTC.

The chain combines TRBV12-3 or TRBV12-4 with TRBJ2-7; D is ambiguous. Trimming stripped 3 bases from V and 4 bases from J, with 10 bases between. This CDR3 spans 13 amino acids. The CDR3 protein is CASSFTTPYEQYF. The CDR3 nucleotides read TGTGCCAGCAGTTTTACGACGCCGTACGAGCAGTACTTC.

The gene calls are TRBV12-3 or TRBV12-4 and TRBJ2-1, with D perhaps TRBD1 or TRBD2 (5 bases each). The CDR3 covers 12 residues. Trimming stripped 6 bases from V and 14 bases from J, with 17 bases between. DNA for the CDR3: TGTGCCAGCAGGGGGGTCAGCCGGACGGAGTTCTTC. Encoded protein: CASRGVSRTEFF.

This clonotype has ten or more counts. The DNA of the CDR3 is TGTGCCAGCAGACTTAAATGGACAGCACAAGAGACCCAGTACTTC. This gives the protein CASRLKWTAQETQYF. The chain joins TRBV5-6 to TRBJ2-5; the D gene is possibly TRBD1 (6 bases). V lost 5 bases to trimming and J lost 2 bases, with 16 bases between them. This CDR3 has 15 amino acids. Germline assignment: CDR1 SGHDT and CDR2 YYEEEE.

This clonotype was counted ten times or more. The gene calls are TRBV7-9 and TRBJ1-5; TRBD1 is a possible D gene (5 bases). This CDR3 is 15 amino acids long. V was clipped by 3 bases and J by 1 base, with 10 bases between them. Germline-derived CDR1 and CDR2 are SEHNR and FQNEAQ (reference sequence). CDR3 sequence reads: CASSLSGTSNQPQHF. DNA of the CDR3: TGTGCCAGCAGCTTGTCTGGGACGAGCAATCAGCCCCAGCATTTT. Full variable domain (rest looked up from reference TRBV7-9 and TRBJ1-5): DTGVSQNPRHKITKRGQNVTFRCDPISEHNRLYWYRQTLGQGPEFLTYFQNEAQLEKSRLLSDRFSAERPKGSFSTLEIQRTEQGDSAMYLCASSLSGTSNQPQHFGDGTRLSIL.

This clonotype was counted at least ten times. The V and J genes are TRBV3-1 and TRBJ2-5, with TRBD2 matching over 7 bases. There are 15 residues in the CDR3. Looked up from germline, CDR1 is LGHDT and CDR2 is YNNKEL (reference sequence). Losses at the gene ends were 0 bases for V and 3 bases for J; bases not matched to a gene: 4. The CDR3 sequence is CASSQDGGEEETQYF. CDR3 nucleotides: TGTGCCAGCAGCCAAGATGGGGGGGAGGAAGAGACCCAGTACTTC.

Ten or more counts support this clonotype. The rearrangement uses TRBV25-1 and TRBJ2-7; D remains ambiguous. The V gene lost 2 bases and the J gene lost 2 bases, with 4 bases spanning the gap. The germline CDR1 and CDR2 sequences are MGHDK and SYGVNS. The CDR3 extends over 12 amino acids. The CDR3 DNA is TGTGCCAGCAGTGAAGGGCCCTACGAGCAGTACTTC. Protein sequence: CASSEGPYEQYF.

This clonotype turned up a few times. The chain couples TRBV6-2 or TRBV6-3 to TRBJ2-6; 8 bases align to TRBD1. CDR3 size: 19 residues. Per the germline V gene, CDR1 is MNHEY and CDR2 is SVGEGT. V lost 7 bases, J lost 0 bases, and 14 bases stayed unmatched. The CDR3 DNA reads as TGTGCCAGCACCCCACTACCCGGGACAGGTAACTCTGGGGCCAACGTCCTGACTTTC. Protein: CASTPLPGTGNSGANVLTF.

The V call is TRBV7-2, the J call TRBJ2-1; the D is unclear. This CDR3 is built from 15 residues. The germline V and J ends were trimmed by 1 base and 9 bases, with 16 bases remaining between them. Germline V gives CDR1 SGHTA, CDR2 FQGNSA. The CDR3: CASSLDAVPPGEQFF. Here the CDR3 DNA reads TGTGCCAGCAGCTTAGATGCTGTACCCCCGGGTGAGCAGTTCTTC.